Below, one TCR beta chain is given with its context. The antigen is unknown. TCRdb keeps only in-frame clones here, not all; method: immunoSEQ multiplex PCR. This table has approximately 90,000 clones, 80% to 95% appearing once. V lost 0 bases and J lost 4, with 16 bases in between. The V gene's germline CDR1 is MNHEY and CDR2 SVGAGI. The CDR3 loop spans 16 amino acids. These data originate in a study of graft-versus-host responses after intestinal transplantation. As for the study in general: As for transplant type, recipients had multivisceral, liver-intestinal, or isolated intestinal grafts. The whole recipient group had anti-thymocyte globulin induction followed by tacrolimus and steroids for about three years.

Whole-study findings and limits: The study associated peak circulating GvH clone levels with early post-transplant HvG declines. Investigators detected GvH clones in recipient marrow, with some emerging earlier in ileum or blood.

The rearrangement links TRBV6-5 to TRBJ2-7, with TRBD2 as a possible D gene (6 bases). The TCR was taken from a human donor who was the organ donor for an intestinal transplant. The sequenced sample was unstimulated CD8+ T cells sorted from spleen or lymph node cells, obtained before transplant. The CDR3 DNA sequence: TGTGCCAGCAGTTACTCGATAGATCCGGGGGTGTACGAGCAGTACTTC. Translating it yields CASSYSIDPGVYEQYF.